The TCR beta chain described here comes from a study of PD-1 blockade in classical Hodgkin lymphoma. Whole-study results and caveats: TCR diversity at baseline was reported to be reduced in newly diagnosed patients relative to healthy donors.

Time point reported: newly diagnosed, previously untreated cHL patient sample. It was PBMCs in newly diagnosed, untreated classical Hodgkin lymphoma that served as comparison. After removal of 3 bases from V and 5 bases from J, the junction contained 7 bases not matched to a gene. This CDR3 is built from 15 residues. CDR1 is MRHNA, CDR2 SNTAGT, per germline. This clone was observed a few times. No antigen is known for it. Sequencing used immunoSEQ multiplex PCR; TCRdb keeps in-frame clones, though not all of them. The top ten hold less than 8.5% of the sample, which has fewer than 20,000 clones, about nine tenths seen once.

Sequencing was carried out using peripheral blood mononuclear cells (PBMCs). The rearrangement joins TRBV6-4 to TRBJ2-1; TRBD1 aligns across 7 bases. The TCR sequence derives from a human donor with classical Hodgkin lymphoma. As DNA, the CDR3 is TGTGCCAGCAGTGAAGAGGGGGCTCAACACAATGAGCAGTTCTTC. This translates into CASSEEGAQHNEQFF.